This TCR beta chain comes out of a study of blood T cells in healthy people across ages. Study-level points and caveats: More naive CD4+ cells and higher diversity marked long-lived donors relative to aged donors.

Through a sample-barcoded 5' primer and a J-beta primer mix, a second PCR was run for 7 to 11 cycles. TCRdb used MiXCR to reprocess the 5' RACE reads, holding one entry per CDR3 protein. The sample yields about 570,000 distinct CDR3 sequences, about 26% seen once. Per sample, extraction of total RNA gave at least 6 micrograms in every case. This clonotype was counted a few times. The target antigen is unknown. J lost 4 bases, V lost 7 bases, and 9 bases had no gene match. This CDR3 is 14 amino acids long. The germline V gene has CDR1 SGHTA and CDR2 FQGNSA. Source material: blood. The chain joins TRBV7-2 to TRBJ1-1; 7 bases fit TRBD1. This clonotype was obtained from a woman between 65 and 79 years old in good health. CDR3 sequence reads: CASKIGTGVTEAFF. CDR3 DNA sequence: TGTGCCAGCAAAATCGGCACAGGGGTCACTGAAGCTTTCTTT.